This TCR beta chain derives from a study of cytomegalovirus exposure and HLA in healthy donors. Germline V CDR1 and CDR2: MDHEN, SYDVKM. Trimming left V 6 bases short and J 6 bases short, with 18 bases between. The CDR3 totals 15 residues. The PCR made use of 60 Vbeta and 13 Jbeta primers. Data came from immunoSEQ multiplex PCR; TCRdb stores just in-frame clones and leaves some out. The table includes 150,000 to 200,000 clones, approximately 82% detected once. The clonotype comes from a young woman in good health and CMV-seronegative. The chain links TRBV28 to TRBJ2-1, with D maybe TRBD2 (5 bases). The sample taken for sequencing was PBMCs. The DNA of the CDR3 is TGTGCCAGCAGCCTACTACTAGAAGAGAGCAATGAGCAGTTCTTC. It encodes CASSLLLEESNEQFF.